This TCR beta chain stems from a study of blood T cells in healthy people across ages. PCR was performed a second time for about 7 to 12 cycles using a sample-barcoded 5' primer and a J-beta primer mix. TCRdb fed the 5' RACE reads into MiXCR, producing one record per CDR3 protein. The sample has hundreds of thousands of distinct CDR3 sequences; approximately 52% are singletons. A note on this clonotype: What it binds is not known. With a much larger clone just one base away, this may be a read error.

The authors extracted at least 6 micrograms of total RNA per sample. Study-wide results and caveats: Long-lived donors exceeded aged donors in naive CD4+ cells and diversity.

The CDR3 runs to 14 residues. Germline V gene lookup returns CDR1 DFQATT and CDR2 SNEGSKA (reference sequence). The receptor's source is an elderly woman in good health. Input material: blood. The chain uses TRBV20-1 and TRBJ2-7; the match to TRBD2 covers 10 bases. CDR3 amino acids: CSADFSGRPNEQNF. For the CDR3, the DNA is TGCAGTGCCGATTTTAGCGGGAGGCCCAATGAGCAGAACTTC.